This T cell receptor (beta chain) originates from a study of CD8 T cell repertoires and HIV-1 epitope variants. Study information: Separate wells received one of Twenty-five Gag or Nef variant peptides. Controls included no peptide, Ebola AY9 epitope, and a CMV, EBV, flu pool. Epitopes were three Gag families plus Nef HW9 and YT9. T cells were cultured for 9 to 11 days with cytokines added on days 3 and 7.

The CDR3 consists of 15 residues. Germline CDR1 and CDR2: MNHNY and SVGAGI (reference sequence). V lost 5 bases, J lost 5 bases, and 16 bases lay in between. Sequenced by immunoSEQ multiplex PCR; TCRdb stores in-frame clones only, minus some. The sample lists 5,500 to 7,000 clones, 64% seen once, with around 43% in the top ten. Notes on this clone: Its antigen is not known.

Sequenced sample: cultured CD8+ T cells derived from PBMCs. V gene TRBV6-6 combines with J gene TRBJ1-5; a weak D match, TRBD1 (6 bases). This TCR was sampled from a male donor with HIV. CDR3 DNA sequence: TGTGCCAGCAGTGGGGGGCAGGGGATACATCAGCCCCAGCATTTT. It yields the protein CASSGGQGIHQPQHF.